This T cell receptor beta chain was identified in a study of blood T cells in healthy people across ages. General study points: As naive T cell percentage varied, TCR beta diversity correlated strongly with it. Significant beta diversity loss was already apparent by age approximately 38, declining roughly linearly.

About this clonotype itself: Its specificity is unknown.

Alongside a J-beta primer mix, a sample-barcoded 5' primer served in a second PCR lasting roughly 7 to 12 cycles. TCRdb re-called the 5' RACE reads through MiXCR, storing one row per CDR3 protein. The sample carries 650,000 to 800,000 distinct CDR3 sequences, around 45% recorded once. The length of the CDR3 is 16 residues. Germline CDR1 and CDR2: SGHRS and YFSETQ. V was pared by 0 bases and J by 5 bases, with 8 bases of the junction left unmatched. The sequencing input was blood. The receptor was isolated from a man aged 55 to 69 in good health. The chain combines TRBV5-1 with TRBJ2-5, with 9 bases matching TRBD2. CDR3 region: CASSLALAGILETQYF. The CDR3 DNA sequence: TGCGCCAGCAGCTTGGCCCTAGCGGGGATTTTGGAGACCCAGTACTTC.